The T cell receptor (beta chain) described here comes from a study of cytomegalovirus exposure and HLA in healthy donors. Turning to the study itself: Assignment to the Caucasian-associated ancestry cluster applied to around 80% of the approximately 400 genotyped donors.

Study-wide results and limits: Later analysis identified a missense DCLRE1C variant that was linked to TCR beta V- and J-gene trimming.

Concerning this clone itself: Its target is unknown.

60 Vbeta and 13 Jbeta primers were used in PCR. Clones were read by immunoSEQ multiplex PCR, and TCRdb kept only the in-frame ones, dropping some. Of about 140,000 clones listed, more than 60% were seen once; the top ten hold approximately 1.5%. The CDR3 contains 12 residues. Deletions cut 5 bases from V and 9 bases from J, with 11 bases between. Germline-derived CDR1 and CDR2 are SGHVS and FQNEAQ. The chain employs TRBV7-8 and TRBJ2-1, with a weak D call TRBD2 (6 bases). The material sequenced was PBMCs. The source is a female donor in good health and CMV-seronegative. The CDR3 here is CASSVNGSEQFF. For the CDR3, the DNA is TGTGCCAGCAGCGTCAACGGGAGTGAGCAGTTCTTC.